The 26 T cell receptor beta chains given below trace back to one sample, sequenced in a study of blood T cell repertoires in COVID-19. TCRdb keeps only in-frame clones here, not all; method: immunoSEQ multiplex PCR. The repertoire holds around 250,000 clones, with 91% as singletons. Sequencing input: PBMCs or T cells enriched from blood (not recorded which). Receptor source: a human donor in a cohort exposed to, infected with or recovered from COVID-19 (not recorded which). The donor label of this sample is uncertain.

The CDR3 DNA follows: TGTGCCAGCTCCATGTGGGACAGGGGCACAGATACGCAGTATTTT. It translates to CASSMWDRGTDTQYF. The chain joins TRBV18 to TRBJ2-3, with TRBD1 matching over 9 bases. There are 15 residues in the CDR3. With V trimmed by 6 bases and J by 1 base, 5 bases remained unmatched. CDR1 and CDR2 from the germline V gene are KGHSH and LQKENI.

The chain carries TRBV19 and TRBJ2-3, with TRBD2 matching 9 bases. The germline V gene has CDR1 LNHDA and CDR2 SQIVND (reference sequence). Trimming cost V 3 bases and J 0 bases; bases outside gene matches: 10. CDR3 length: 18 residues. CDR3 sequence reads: CASSMAKVAGDSTDTQYF. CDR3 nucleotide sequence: TGTGCCAGTAGTATGGCGAAGGTAGCGGGGGATAGCACAGATACGCAGTATTTT.

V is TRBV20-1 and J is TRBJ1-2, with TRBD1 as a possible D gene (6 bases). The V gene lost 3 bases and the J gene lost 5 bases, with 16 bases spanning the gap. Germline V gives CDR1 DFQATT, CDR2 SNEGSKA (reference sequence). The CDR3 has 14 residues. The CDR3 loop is CSASAGAVRYGYTF. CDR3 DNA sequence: TGCAGTGCTAGTGCAGGGGCCGTAAGGTATGGCTACACCTTC.

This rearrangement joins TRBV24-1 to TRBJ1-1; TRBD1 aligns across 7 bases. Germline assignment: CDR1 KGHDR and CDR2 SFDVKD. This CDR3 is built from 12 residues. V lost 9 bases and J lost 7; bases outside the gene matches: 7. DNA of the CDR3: TGTGCCACCCAGGACAGGCTGGGTGAAGCTTTCTTT. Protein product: CATQDRLGEAFF.

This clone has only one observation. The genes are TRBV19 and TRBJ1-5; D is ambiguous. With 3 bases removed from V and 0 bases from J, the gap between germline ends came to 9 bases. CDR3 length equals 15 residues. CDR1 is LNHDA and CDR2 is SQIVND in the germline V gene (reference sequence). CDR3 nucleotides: TGTGCCAGTAGTATTTGGTCAGATAGCAATCAGCCCCAGCATTTT. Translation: CASSIWSDSNQPQHF.

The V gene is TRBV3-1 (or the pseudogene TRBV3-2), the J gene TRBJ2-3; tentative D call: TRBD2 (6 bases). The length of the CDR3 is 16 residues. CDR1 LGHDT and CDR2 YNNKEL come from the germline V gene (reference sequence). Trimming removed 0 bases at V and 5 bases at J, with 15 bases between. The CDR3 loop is CASSQDNRAGLDTQYF. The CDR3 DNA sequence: TGTGCCAGCAGCCAAGATAATAGGGCGGGACTAGATACGCAGTATTTT.

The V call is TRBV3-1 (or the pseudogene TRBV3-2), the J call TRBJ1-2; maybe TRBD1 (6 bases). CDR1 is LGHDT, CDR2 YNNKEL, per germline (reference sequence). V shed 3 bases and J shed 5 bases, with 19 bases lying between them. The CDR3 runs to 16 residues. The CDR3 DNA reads TGTGCCAGCAGCCAGTTGGGGGCCAGTTTAAGGTATGGCTACACCTTC. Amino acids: CASSQLGASLRYGYTF.

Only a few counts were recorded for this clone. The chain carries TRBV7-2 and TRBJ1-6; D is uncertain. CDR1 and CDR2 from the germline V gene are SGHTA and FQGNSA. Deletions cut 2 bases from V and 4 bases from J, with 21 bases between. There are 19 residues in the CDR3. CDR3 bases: TGTGCCAGCAGCTTATATCCCCAGCCTGCACTAGAATATAATTCACCCCTCCACTTT. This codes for CASSLYPQPALEYNSPLHF.

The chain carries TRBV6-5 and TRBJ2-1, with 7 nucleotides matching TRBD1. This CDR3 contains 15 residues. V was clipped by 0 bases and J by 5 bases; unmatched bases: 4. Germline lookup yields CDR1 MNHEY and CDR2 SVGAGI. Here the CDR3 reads CASSYSRTGDNEQFF. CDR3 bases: TGTGCCAGCAGTTACTCGAGGACAGGAGACAATGAGCAGTTCTTC.

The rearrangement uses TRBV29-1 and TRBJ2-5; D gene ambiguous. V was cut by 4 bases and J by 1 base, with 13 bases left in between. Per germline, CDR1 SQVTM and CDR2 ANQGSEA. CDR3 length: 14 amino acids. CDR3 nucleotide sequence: TGCAGCGTTGGGGCGTTGGTGGGCCAAGAGACCCAGTACTTC. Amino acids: CSVGALVGQETQYF.

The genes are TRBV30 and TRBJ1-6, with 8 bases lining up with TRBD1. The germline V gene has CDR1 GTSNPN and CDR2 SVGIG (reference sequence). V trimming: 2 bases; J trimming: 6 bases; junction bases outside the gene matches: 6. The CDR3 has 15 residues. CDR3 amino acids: CAWSRTGKSNSPLHF. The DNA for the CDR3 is TGTGCCTGGAGTAGGACAGGGAAGAGTAATTCACCCCTCCACTTT. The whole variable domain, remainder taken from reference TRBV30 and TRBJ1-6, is SQTIHQWPATLVQPVGSPLSLECTVEGTSNPNLYWYRQAAGRGLQLLFYSVGIGQISSEVPQNLSASRPQDRQFILSSKKLLLSDSGFYLCAWSRTGKSNSPLHFGNGTRLTVT.

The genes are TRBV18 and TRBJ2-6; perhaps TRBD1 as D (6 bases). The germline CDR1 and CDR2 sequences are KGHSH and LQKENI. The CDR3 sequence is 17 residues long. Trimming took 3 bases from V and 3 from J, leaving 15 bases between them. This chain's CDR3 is CASSPSFTGFGANVLTF. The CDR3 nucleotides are TGTGCCAGCTCACCGAGCTTCACAGGGTTTGGGGCCAACGTCCTGACTTTC.

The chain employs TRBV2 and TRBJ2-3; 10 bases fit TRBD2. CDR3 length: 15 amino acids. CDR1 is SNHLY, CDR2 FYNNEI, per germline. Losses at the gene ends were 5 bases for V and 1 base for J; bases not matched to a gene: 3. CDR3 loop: CASSPLAGGTDTQYF. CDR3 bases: TGTGCCAGCAGTCCGCTAGCGGGGGGCACAGATACGCAGTATTTT.

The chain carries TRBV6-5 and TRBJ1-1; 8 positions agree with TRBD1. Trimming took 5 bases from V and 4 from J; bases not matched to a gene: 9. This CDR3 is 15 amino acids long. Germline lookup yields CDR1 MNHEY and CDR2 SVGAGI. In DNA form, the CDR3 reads TGTGCCAGCAGTCCCTTGACAGGGGCGACCACTGAAGCTTTCTTT. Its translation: CASSPLTGATTEAFF.

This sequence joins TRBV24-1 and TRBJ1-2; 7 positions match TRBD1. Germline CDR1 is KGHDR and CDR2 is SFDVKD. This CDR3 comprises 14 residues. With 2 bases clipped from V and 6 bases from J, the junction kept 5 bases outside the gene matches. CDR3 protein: CATSDSDRVHGYTF. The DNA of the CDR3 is TGTGCCACCAGTGATTCTGACAGGGTGCATGGCTACACCTTC.

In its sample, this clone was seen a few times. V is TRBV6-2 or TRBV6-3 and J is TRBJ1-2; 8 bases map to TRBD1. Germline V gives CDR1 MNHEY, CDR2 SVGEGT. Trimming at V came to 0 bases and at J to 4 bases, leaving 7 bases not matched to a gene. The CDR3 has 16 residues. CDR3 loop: CASSYSRTGTAYGYTF. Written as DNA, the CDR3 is TGTGCCAGCAGTTACTCACGGACAGGGACCGCCTATGGCTACACCTTC.

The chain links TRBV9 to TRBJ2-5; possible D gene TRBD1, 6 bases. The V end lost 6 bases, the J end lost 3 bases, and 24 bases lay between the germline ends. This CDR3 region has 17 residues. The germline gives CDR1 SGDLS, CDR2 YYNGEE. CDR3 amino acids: CASNRNRAEDEKETQYF. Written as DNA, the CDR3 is TGTGCCAGCAATCGTAACAGGGCCGAAGACGAAAAAGAGACCCAGTACTTC.

The CDR3 is CASSLAWPRGREYTEAFF. The CDR3 nucleotides are TGTGCCAGCAGCTTAGCGTGGCCCAGGGGGCGAGAGTACACTGAAGCTTTCTTT. The genes are TRBV7-9 and TRBJ1-1, with 8 bases aligning to TRBD1. There are 18 residues in the CDR3. V dropped 0 bases and J dropped 3; count of bases not matched to a gene: 12. In germline, CDR1 is SEHNR, CDR2 FQNEAQ (reference sequence).

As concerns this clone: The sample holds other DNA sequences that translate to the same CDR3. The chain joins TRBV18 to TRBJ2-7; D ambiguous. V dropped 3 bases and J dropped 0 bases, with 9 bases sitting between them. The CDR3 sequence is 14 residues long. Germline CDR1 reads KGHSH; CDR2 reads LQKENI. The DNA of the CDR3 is TGTGCCAGCTCACCTGATGGTAGCTCCTACGAGCAGTACTTC. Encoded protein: CASSPDGSSYEQYF.

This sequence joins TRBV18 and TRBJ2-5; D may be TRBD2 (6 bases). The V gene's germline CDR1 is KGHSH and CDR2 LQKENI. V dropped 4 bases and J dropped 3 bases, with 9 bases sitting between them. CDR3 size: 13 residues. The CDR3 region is CASSRRLEETQYF. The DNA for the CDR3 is TGTGCCAGCTCACGCCGACTAGAAGAGACCCAGTACTTC.

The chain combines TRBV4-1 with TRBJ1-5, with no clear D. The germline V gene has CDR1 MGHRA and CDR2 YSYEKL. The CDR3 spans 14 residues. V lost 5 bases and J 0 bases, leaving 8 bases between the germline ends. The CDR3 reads CASSVGYSNQPQHF. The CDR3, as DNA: TGCGCCAGCAGCGTGGGCTATAGCAATCAGCCCCAGCATTTT.

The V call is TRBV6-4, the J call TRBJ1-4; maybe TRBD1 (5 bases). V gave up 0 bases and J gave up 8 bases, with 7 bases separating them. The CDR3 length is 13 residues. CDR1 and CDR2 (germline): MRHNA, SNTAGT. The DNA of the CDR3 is TGTGCCAGCAGTGACTCAAAGGGGGAAAAACTGTTTTTT. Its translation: CASSDSKGEKLFF.

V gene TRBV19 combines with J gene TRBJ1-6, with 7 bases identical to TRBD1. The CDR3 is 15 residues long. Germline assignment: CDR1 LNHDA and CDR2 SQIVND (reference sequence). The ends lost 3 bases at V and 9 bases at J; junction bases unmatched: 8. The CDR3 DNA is TGTGCCAGTAGTATCGGGAACAGGGGTGGTTCACCCCTCCACTTT. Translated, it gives CASSIGNRGGSPLHF.

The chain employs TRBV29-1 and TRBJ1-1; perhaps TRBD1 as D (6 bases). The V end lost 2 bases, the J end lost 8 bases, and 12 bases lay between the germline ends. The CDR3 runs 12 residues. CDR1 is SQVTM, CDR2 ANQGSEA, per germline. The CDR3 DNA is TGCAGCGTTGAAATGGGAAGGGGGGAAGCTTTCTTT. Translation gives CSVEMGRGEAFF.

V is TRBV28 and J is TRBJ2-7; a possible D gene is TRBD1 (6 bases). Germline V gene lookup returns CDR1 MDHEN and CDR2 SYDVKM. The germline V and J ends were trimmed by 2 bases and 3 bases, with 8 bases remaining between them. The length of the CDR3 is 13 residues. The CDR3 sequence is CASSLGRGYEQYF. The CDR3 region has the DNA TGTGCCAGCAGTTTAGGCAGGGGCTACGAGCAGTACTTC.

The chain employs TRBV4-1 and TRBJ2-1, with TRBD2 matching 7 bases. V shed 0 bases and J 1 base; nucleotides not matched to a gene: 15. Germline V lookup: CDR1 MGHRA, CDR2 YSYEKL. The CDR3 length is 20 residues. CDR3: CASSQDRERLASKSYNEQFF. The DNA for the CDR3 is TGCGCCAGCAGCCAAGACCGGGAACGACTAGCCAGTAAGTCCTACAATGAGCAGTTCTTC.